This T cell receptor (beta chain) was sequenced in a study of T cells in Graves' hyperthyroidism and ophthalmopathy. This clonotype was observed many times. What was amplified from RNA transcripts were TCR beta CDR3 regions. The TCR CDR3 first-round RT-PCR relied on the HTBI primer set. Each CDR3 protein is one row after TCRdb ran MiXCR on the multiplex PCR reads. The sample yields about 400,000 distinct CDR3 sequences, more than 12% seen once. This CDR3 is built from 13 residues. The V gene lost 5 bases and the J gene lost 2 bases, with 12 bases spanning the gap. Germline lookup yields CDR1 DFQATT and CDR2 SNEGSKA (reference sequence).

The receptor comes from a man between 50 and 59 years old with Graves' ophthalmopathy. The specimen sequenced was blood. The J gene is TRBJ2-5, the V gene TRBV20-1, with D unclear. CDR3 bases: TGCAGTGCTCCCCTGACCCTTCAAGAGACCCAGTACTTC. This encodes CSAPLTLQETQYF.